The rows below give T cell receptor beta chains drawn from one sample of a study of low-dose radiotherapy and immunotherapy resistance in tumors. One entry per CDR3 protein results from TCRdb running MiXCR on the reads. The data contain 55,000 to 80,000 distinct CDR3 sequences, roughly 29% of them seen just once; the ten biggest clones take up roughly 6.5%. Sequences were derived from PBMCs, sampled before treatment. The receptor set was obtained from a male donor with rectosigmoid adenocarcinoma. Each CDR3 is given with its conserved first and last residue. The D gene is left open where the match is weak. Size values are once, few and many counts, or a class for expanded clones, and some rows have none.

V: TRBV4-3
D: -
size: -
J: TRBJ2-5
DNA: TGCGCCAGCAGCCAGGATAGACAGAGAATAGAGACCCAGTACTTC
CDR3: CASSQDRQRIETQYF

V: TRBV27
D: -
size: -
J: TRBJ1-4
DNA: TGTGCCAGCAGTTTACGGCCCTATGAAAAACTGTTTTTT
CDR3: CASSLRPYEKLFF

V: TRBV30
D: TRBD1
size: once
J: TRBJ1-2
DNA: TGTGCCACCGGACAGGGGGGTGGCTACACCTTC
CDR3: CATGQGGGYTF

V: TRBV7-6
D: TRBD2
size: many
J: TRBJ2-5
DNA: TGTGCCAGCAGCTCTCTAGCGGGGGGTCCGCAAGAGACCCAGTACTTC
CDR3: CASSSLAGGPQETQYF

V: TRBV11-2
D: -
size: -
J: TRBJ2-1
DNA: TGTGCCAGCAGCGCCGAGGTCACCTACTACAATGAGCAGTTCTTC
CDR3: CASSAEVTYYNEQFF

V: TRBV2
D: -
size: -
J: TRBJ2-5
DNA: TGTGCCAGCAAGGATAGTGGGGTGGAGACCCAGTACTTC
CDR3: CASKDSGVETQYF

V: TRBV28
D: -
size: medium-sized
J: TRBJ2-7
DNA: TGTGCCAGCAGCCCCCCGGACGGCTCCTACGAGCAGTACTTC
CDR3: CASSPPDGSYEQYF

V: TRBV7-9
D: -
size: many
J: TRBJ1-2
DNA: TGTGCCAGCAGCTATAGTACCAGGGTTCTTGACTATGGCTACACCTTC
CDR3: CASSYSTRVLDYGYTF

V: TRBV24-1
D: TRBD1
size: -
J: TRBJ1-2
DNA: TGTGCCACCAGTGATTCCGAGACAGGGTATGGCTACACCTTC
CDR3: CATSDSETGYGYTF

V: TRBV12-3/TRBV12-4
D: -
size: -
J: TRBJ2-3
DNA: TGTGCCAGCAGTTTGGGTGCGGCTAGCACAGATACGCAGTATTTT
CDR3: CASSLGAASTDTQYF

V: TRBV4-3
D: -
size: few
J: TRBJ2-3
DNA: TGCGCCAGCAGCCCTGGGGGGGCACATACGCAGTATTTT
CDR3: CASSPGGAHTQYF

V: TRBV6-5
D: -
size: many
J: TRBJ1-2
DNA: TGTGCCAGCACCCTCGGCCGGGGCGGTGGCTACACCTTC
CDR3: CASTLGRGGGYTF

V: TRBV4-1
D: -
size: many
J: TRBJ2-3
DNA: TGCGCCAGCAGCCAAGGGGGACTGGTACTTAGCGATACGCAGTATTTT
CDR3: CASSQGGLVLSDTQYF